This T cell receptor beta chain emerged from a study of blood T cell repertoires in COVID-19. About the study: The origin of the acute and convalescent COVID-19 samples was the United States, Italy and Spain. From T cells, B-cell-depleted T cells, or PBMCs came the material, which was cDNA or gDNA.

As processed by the authors: For nucleated cells, counts were estimated from reference gene primer amplification. Assay used: immunoSEQ multiplex PCR; TCRdb lists only in-frame clones, some missing. V and J calls and clone size follow that table, whereas D and trimming were derived from the DNA. The table lists some 270,000 clones, approximately 83% of them singletons. This clonotype was sampled from a woman aged 70-85 years with acute or convalescent COVID-19. Sequencing was carried out using peripheral blood.

CDR3 coding DNA: TGTGCCAGCAGCCCTAGGATCAGGGGGACCGGGGAGCTGTTTTTT. Its translation is CASSPRIRGTGELFF. The chain recombines TRBV13 with TRBJ2-2; 7 bases align to TRBD1. The germline V gene has CDR1 PRHDT and CDR2 FYEKMQ (reference sequence). There are 15 residues in the CDR3. Losses at the gene ends were 5 bases for V and 5 bases for J; bases not matched to a gene: 8. Complete variable domain (other parts from reference TRBV13 and TRBJ2-2): AAGVIQSPRHLIKEKRETATLKCYPIPRHDTVYWYQQGPGQDPQFLISFYEKMQSDKGSIPDRFSAQQFSDYHSELNMSSLELGDSALYFCASSPRIRGTGELFFGEGSRLTVL.